The sequence of this TCR beta chain was determined in a study of blood T cell repertoires in COVID-19. Across the whole study: The United States, Italy and Spain supplied acute and convalescent COVID-19 samples.

CDR1 is SGDLS, CDR2 YYNGEE, per germline. V gave up 3 bases and J gave up 2 bases; unmatched junction bases: 4. CDR3 size: 15 residues. In the original processing: From reference gene primer amplification, estimates of nucleated cell counts were derived. Sequenced by immunoSEQ multiplex PCR; TCRdb stores in-frame clones only, minus some. V, J and clone size were drawn from that table, and D and trimming were deduced from the DNA. Altogether 200,000 or so clones are present, roughly four fifths being singletons, with the ten largest covering 6% to 8%. The clonotype comes from a human donor with acute or convalescent COVID-19. The donor label of this sample is uncertain. Specimen: peripheral blood. The chain carries TRBV9 and TRBJ2-7, with TRBD2 identical over 11 bases. Here the CDR3 DNA reads TGTGCCAGCAGCGGGCCTAGCGGGAGGACCTACGAGCAGTACTTC. The encoded protein is CASSGPSGRTYEQYF.